The sample holds one count of the clone carrying this TCR beta chain. CDR1 is SQVTM and CDR2 is ANQGSEA in the germline V gene. With 0 bases clipped from V and 6 bases from J, the junction kept 7 bases outside the gene matches. The CDR3 is 14 amino acids. The entry originates in a study of beta chain features in type 1 diabetes. Expressed TCRB transcripts were sequenced because the entire RNA isolate underwent reverse transcription. Measured with immunoSEQ multiplex PCR; TCRdb has only the in-frame clones, and not every one. This table has approximately 110,000 clones, 40% appearing once. Sequenced input: stem cell memory CD4+ T cells from blood. The receptor was derived from a woman under 30 in good health. This chain uses TRBV29-1 with TRBJ1-2; 7 bases agree with TRBD1. The DNA of the CDR3 is TGCAGCGTTGAAGATCGAGGGGGCGGGGATGGCTACACCTTC. Amino acid sequence: CSVEDRGGGDGYTF.